Only a few counts were recorded for the clone carrying this T cell receptor beta chain. The antigen is unknown. This sample was taken from a study of human T cells and chemical hapten exposure. Overall study results and limits: All donors were alopecia patients, so their immunity may differ from that of healthy people.

TCRdb reprocessed the RACE reads with MiXCR, giving one entry per CDR3 protein. The sample comprises over 70,000 distinct CDR3 sequences, 11% to 15% of which are singletons, and more than 3.5% rests with the top ten. Trimming cost V 0 bases and J 0 bases; bases outside gene matches: 2. This CDR3 is built from 15 residues. The germline V gene encodes CDR1 SGHAT and CDR2 FQNNGV. Time point given: pre-sensitization, week 0. The treatment here: therapeutic diphenylcyclopropenone sensitization with weekly scalp DPC. Alopecia patients between 18 and 70 years old and suitable for DPC were used as donors. This sequence was found in a woman in her forties or fifties with alopecia areata. Some clones in this sample may be carry-over from other donors' samples. The chain is built from TRBV11-2 and TRBJ2-7; 7 bases are shared with TRBD2. Material: whole blood, obtained in connection with sensitization to the hapten diphenylcyclopropenone (DPC). The chain's CDR3 is CASSLEGGSSYEQYF. The CDR3 DNA sequence: TGTGCCAGCAGCTTAGAGGGAGGGAGCTCCTACGAGCAGTACTTC.